A selection of T cell receptor beta chains follows, all from one sample in a study of beta chain features in type 1 diabetes. TCRdb's table, derived via immunoSEQ multiplex PCR, lists solely in-frame clones and lacks some. The sample lists roughly 150,000 clones; around a tenth were seen once. Sequencing was done on a sample of central memory CD4+ T cells from blood. Every receptor here comes from a man aged 25-40 years with type 1 diabetes. The CDR3 runs from the conserved cysteine through the conserved F or W. D genes are given only for firm matches. Not every row has a clone size; where given, it reads once, few, many or a size class.

- | - | TRBJ2-7 | TRBV2 | TGTGCCAGCAGTGCTTATATCCACGAGCAGTACTTC | CASSAYIHEQYF
few | TRBD2 | TRBJ2-1 | TRBV18 | TGTGCCAGCTCTTTAGCGGGAGGGTACAATGAGCAGTTCTTC | CASSLAGGYNEQFF
- | - | TRBJ2-7 | TRBV13 | TGTGCCAGCAGCTTAGCGGGAAGCCCTTTTGAGCAGTACTTC | CASSLAGSPFEQYF
- | - | TRBJ2-1 | TRBV4-1 | TGCGCCAGCAGCCTCCGGACTGACAATGAGCAGTTCTTC | CASSLRTDNEQFF
few | TRBD2 | TRBJ2-4 | TRBV5-4 | TGTGCCAGCACCGCGGGAGGGACAGAGAAAAACATTCAGTACTTC | CASTAGGTEKNIQYF
- | - | TRBJ2-5 | TRBV2 | TGTGCCAGCAGTGTAGGGGGACACAGTGTGGAGACCCAGTACTTC | CASSVGGHSVETQYF
- | TRBD2 | TRBJ2-7 | TRBV2 | TGTGCCAGCACGGATCTAGCGGGAGGGTCCTACGAGCAGTACTTC | CASTDLAGGSYEQYF
- | TRBD2 | TRBJ2-7 | TRBV7-2 | TGTGCCAGCAGCCCAGGACTAGCGGGAGGATACGAGCAGTACTTC | CASSPGLAGGYEQYF
few | - | TRBJ2-6 | TRBV9 | TGTGCCAGCAGCGCGGAGGTATGGGGCTCTGGGGCCAACGTCCTGACTTTC | CASSAEVWGSGANVLTF
few | - | TRBJ1-5 | TRBV7-2 | TGTGCCAGCAGCCGCTCTCAGGATCAGCCCCAGCATTTT | CASSRSQDQPQHF
few | - | TRBJ1-1 | TRBV2 | TGTGCCAGCAGTGTCCGGGGGAAAGATAACACTGAAGCTTTCTTT | CASSVRGKDNTEAFF
few | - | TRBJ2-2 | TRBV5-6 | TGTGCCAGCAGCCCGGACTACATCCCCGGGGAGCTGTTTTTT | CASSPDYIPGELFF
- | - | TRBJ1-2 | TRBV7-3 | TGTGCCAGCAGCTTTGGGGGGTATGGCTACACCTTC | CASSFGGYGYTF
- | - | TRBJ2-5 | TRBV5-1 | TGCGCCAGCACCCTGTCGCGGGTTCAAGAGACCCAGTACTTC | CASTLSRVQETQYF
few | TRBD2 | TRBJ2-5 | TRBV7-2 | TGTGCCAGCAGCTTAGAAGACGGGACTAGCGGTTACCAAGAGACCCAGTACTTC | CASSLEDGTSGYQETQYF
few | TRBD1 | TRBJ2-3 | TRBV5-1 | TGCGCCAGCAGCCTCTCGGACAGGGATACGCAGTATTTT | CASSLSDRDTQYF
- | - | TRBJ2-7 | TRBV14 | TGTGCCAGCAGCCCACTAGGTTTCTCCTACGAGCAGTACTTC | CASSPLGFSYEQYF
- | TRBD1 | TRBJ1-2 | TRBV7-2 | TGTGCCAGCAGCTTAGTACAGGGGGGTGGCTATGGCTACACCTTC | CASSLVQGGGYGYTF
few | TRBD2 | TRBJ2-7 | TRBV7-9 | TGTGCCAGCAGCCTTAGCGGGAGGGCCTCCTACGAGCAGTACTTC | CASSLSGRASYEQYF
- | - | TRBJ2-7 | TRBV18 | TGTGCCAGCTCACCAGGGAGGTCCTACGAGCAGTACTTC | CASSPGRSYEQYF
- | - | TRBJ1-2 | TRBV4-1 | TGCGCCAGCAGCCCCAGGGAAAACTATGGCTACACCTTC | CASSPRENYGYTF
- | TRBD1 | TRBJ2-7 | TRBV20-1 | TGCAGTGCGGGACAGCAATACGAGCAGTACTTC | CSAGQQYEQYF
few | TRBD2 | TRBJ2-3 | TRBV9 | TGTGCCAGCAGCCTACCGCGGGAGACGCAGTATTTT | CASSLPRETQYF
few | TRBD1 | TRBJ2-3 | TRBV9 | TGTGCCAGCAGCACCGGACAGGGAACAGATACGCAGTATTTT | CASSTGQGTDTQYF
few | - | TRBJ2-6 | TRBV5-4 | TGTGCCAGCAGCCGGAGGGAATCAAACGGGGCCAACGTCCTGACTTTC | CASSRRESNGANVLTF
- | TRBD2 | TRBJ2-1 | TRBV18 | TGTGCCAGCTCACCATGGGGCGGGAGCCGCAATGAGCAGTTCTTC | CASSPWGGSRNEQFF
- | - | TRBJ1-2 | TRBV7-2 | TGTGCCAGCAGCTTCGTTTCCGGTAACTATGGCTACACCTTC | CASSFVSGNYGYTF
few | - | TRBJ2-5 | TRBV7-9 | TGTGCCAGCAGCTTAGCGGCAGGCCAAGAGACCCAGTACTTC | CASSLAAGQETQYF
few | - | TRBJ1-2 | TRBV5-1 | TGCGCCAGCAGCTTGGACAGCCCTAACTATGGCTACACCTTC | CASSLDSPNYGYTF
- | - | TRBJ1-5 | TRBV27 | TGTGCCAGCAGCGAGGGATGGGTGTATAGCAATCAGCCCCAGCATTTT | CASSEGWVYSNQPQHF
few | TRBD1 | TRBJ2-7 | TRBV5-1 | TGCGCCAGCAGCTTCCCAGGGGGCTACGAGCAGTACTTC | CASSFPGGYEQYF
- | - | TRBJ1-5 | TRBV15 | TGTGCCACCAGCAGACAGGGCCAGCCCCAGCATTTT | CATSRQGQPQHF
- | - | TRBJ1-1 | TRBV7-9 | TGTGCCAGCAGCATGGACAGCTTACTGAACACTGAAGCTTTCTTT | CASSMDSLLNTEAFF
few | TRBD1 | TRBJ2-1 | TRBV13 | TGTGCCAGCAGCTCGTCGGGACAGGGGGCGGGTGAGCAGTTCTTC | CASSSSGQGAGEQFF
few | - | TRBJ1-5 | TRBV6-1 | TGTGCCAGCAGTGCGACAGACGTTGATCAGCCCCAGCATTTT | CASSATDVDQPQHF
few | - | TRBJ2-1 | TRBV5-1 | TGCGCCAGCAGCTTGGTCCCCGGGAATCACAATGAGCAGTTCTTC | CASSLVPGNHNEQFF
- | - | TRBJ1-2 | TRBV7-3 | TGTGCCAGCAGCTTAACGGCGGGCGGGAACTATGGCTACACCTTC | CASSLTAGGNYGYTF
few | - | TRBJ1-4 | TRBV28 | TGTGCCACCTTCTCGGGAGCAACTAATGAAAAACTGTTTTTT | CATFSGATNEKLFF
many | TRBD2 | TRBJ2-7 | TRBV4-2 | TGTGCCAGCAGTCCCAGCGGGATTAGCTCCTACGAGCAGTACTTC | CASSPSGISSYEQYF
- | TRBD1 | TRBJ2-2 | TRBV27 | TGTGCCAGCAGGGGGACAGCGAACACCGGGGAGCTGTTTTTT | CASRGTANTGELFF
- | TRBD1 | TRBJ2-3 | TRBV4-3 | TGCGCCAGCAGCCAAGTACAGGGGGCTGGAGATACGCAGTATTTT | CASSQVQGAGDTQYF
- | TRBD2 | TRBJ2-3 | TRBV4-3 | TGCGCCAGCAGCCAGGGACTAGCGGGATCGGCAGATACGCAGTATTTT | CASSQGLAGSADTQYF
- | - | TRBJ2-3 | TRBV7-2 | TGTGCCAGCAGCTTAGCGCGGGCGGAGCCTACGCAGTATTTT | CASSLARAEPTQYF
- | TRBD1 | TRBJ1-4 | TRBV4-3 | TGCGCCAGCAGTTCGGGGACAGGGAAAGAAAAACTGTTTTTT | CASSSGTGKEKLFF
few | - | TRBJ2-2 | TRBV29-1 | TGCAGCGTTGGTATGAGCCTGAACACCGGGGAGCTGTTTTTT | CSVGMSLNTGELFF
few | TRBD2 | TRBJ2-1 | TRBV28 | TGTGCCAGCAGTTCGCTCACTAGCGAATACTACAATGAGCAGTTCTTC | CASSSLTSEYYNEQFF
- | TRBD1 | TRBJ1-5 | TRBV28 | TGTGCCAGCAGTGATAACAGGGGTGATCAGCCCCAGCATTTT | CASSDNRGDQPQHF
few | TRBD1 | TRBJ2-3 | TRBV5-1 | TGCGCCAGCAGCTTGGGACAGGGATCAGATACGCAGTATTTT | CASSLGQGSDTQYF
- | - | TRBJ1-1 | TRBV10-3 | TGTGCCATCAGTCGAGAGGGGCGGGGGACTGAAGCTTTCTTT | CAISREGRGTEAFF
- | - | TRBJ1-5 | TRBV19 | TGTGCCAGTAGTAGGGGGGACGGCAATCAGCCCCAGCATTTT | CASSRGDGNQPQHF
- | TRBD2 | TRBJ2-5 | TRBV2 | TGTGCCAGCAGCGGAACTAGCGGGAGCAAGACCCAGTACTTC | CASSGTSGSKTQYF
- | TRBD2 | TRBJ2-7 | TRBV19 | TGTGCCAGTCGACTAGCCCCAAACTCCTACGAGCAGTACTTC | CASRLAPNSYEQYF
few | TRBD2 | TRBJ2-1 | TRBV15 | TGTGCCACCAGCAGCCGCGGACTAGCGGGAGGTGAGCAGTTCTTC | CATSSRGLAGGEQFF
- | TRBD2 | TRBJ2-7 | TRBV2 | TGTGCCAGCGAGGGTCGGGAGGACCTCTACGAGCAGTACTTC | CASEGREDLYEQYF